The 13 T cell receptor beta chains listed next were all sequenced from one sample in a study of cytomegalovirus exposure and HLA in healthy donors. Primers: 60 Vbeta forward and 13 Jbeta reverse. The method was immunoSEQ multiplex PCR; TCRdb's version includes in-frame clones alone and lacks a portion of them. The profile shows 90,000 to 150,000 clones, roughly three fifths of them singletons. The sample consisted of PBMCs. The receptors derive from a man aged 40-55 years in good health and CMV-seropositive.

This clone was found a few times. V gene TRBV11-2 combines with J gene TRBJ2-7; D uncertain. V was cut by 4 bases and J by 6 bases, with 4 bases left in between. Germline V gives CDR1 SGHAT, CDR2 FQNNGV. This CDR3 has 10 residues. As DNA, the CDR3 is TGTGCCAGCAGCTCCCGCGAGCAGTACTTC. As protein: CASSSREQYF.

The V call is TRBV2, the J call TRBJ1-4; no firm D call. The ends were cut back, 4 bases at V and 7 bases at J, with 4 bases in the middle. CDR3 length: 11 amino acids. The germline V gene has CDR1 SNHLY and CDR2 FYNNEI. The DNA of the CDR3 is TGTGCCAGCAGTGGAGGTGAAAAACTGTTTTTT. Translation: CASSGGEKLFF.

The chain carries TRBV5-8 and TRBJ1-1; no clear D. Germline CDR1 and CDR2: SGHTS and YDEGEE. V lost 2 bases to trimming and J lost 4 bases, with 15 bases between them. The CDR3 extends over 15 amino acids. This CDR3 reads CASSFGWDRGTEAFF. The DNA of the CDR3 is TGTGCCAGCAGCTTTGGGTGGGATCGGGGCACTGAAGCTTTCTTT.

This chain connects TRBV6-5 to TRBJ2-7, with D possibly matching TRBD2 (6 bases). CDR3 length equals 15 residues. Trimming cost V 6 bases and J 2 bases, with 17 bases left between them. CDR1 is MNHEY and CDR2 is SVGAGI in the germline V gene. The CDR3 loop is CASSPSGTSPYEQYF. CDR3 coding DNA: TGTGCCAGCAGCCCCTCGGGGACTTCGCCCTACGAGCAGTACTTC.

This clone was counted only a few times. J is TRBJ2-3 and V is TRBV10-3; 10 bases align to TRBD2. Trimming removed 10 bases from V and 7 bases from J; junction bases left unmatched: 8. The germline CDR1 and CDR2 sequences are ENHRY and SYGVKD. This CDR3 has 13 residues. The CDR3 bases are TGTGCCACCCTCCTAGCGGGAGCAAATACGCAGTATTTT. Its translation is CATLLAGANTQYF.

The chain carries TRBV5-4 and TRBJ2-3; D remains ambiguous. Germline-derived CDR1 and CDR2 are SGHNT and YYREEE (reference sequence). The CDR3 has 13 residues. With 0 bases removed from V and 3 bases from J, the gap between germline ends came to 5 bases. CDR3 in DNA: TGTGCCAGCAGCTTGGACTTTACAGATACGCAGTATTTT. It is translated as CASSLDFTDTQYF.

This clone is a singleton in its sample. CDR3 protein: CASSRTGGQTYEQYF. In DNA, the CDR3 is TGTGCCAGCAGCAGGACAGGGGGACAGACCTACGAGCAGTACTTC. The V gene is TRBV9, the J gene TRBJ2-7, with 10 bases aligning to TRBD1. V lost 4 bases and J lost 2; bases outside the gene matches: 6. There are 15 residues in the CDR3. CDR1 is SGDLS and CDR2 is YYNGEE in the germline V gene.

V is TRBV15 and J is TRBJ2-2, with D perhaps TRBD1 (5 bases). This CDR3 is 15 amino acids long. From germline, CDR1 is LNHNV and CDR2 YYDKDF (reference sequence). V was shortened by 1 base and J by 2 bases, with 8 bases between the two germline ends. For the CDR3, the DNA is TGTGCCACCAGCAGAGCGAGGACAAACACCGGGGAGCTGTTTTTT. Its protein product is CATSRARTNTGELFF.

The chain couples TRBV27 to TRBJ2-2; 7 nucleotides line up with TRBD2. Trimming cost V 2 bases and J 2 bases; bases outside gene matches: 5. The germline V gene has CDR1 MNHEY and CDR2 SMNVEV (reference sequence). The CDR3 is made up of 16 amino acids. CDR3: CASSLGLAANTGELFF. CDR3 nucleotide sequence: TGTGCCAGCAGTTTAGGTCTAGCGGCTAACACCGGGGAGCTGTTTTTT.

The chain combines TRBV27 with TRBJ1-2; TRBD1 matches at 7 bases. Losses at the gene ends were 5 bases for V and 6 bases for J; bases not matched to a gene: 6. Germline V gene lookup returns CDR1 MNHEY and CDR2 SMNVEV (reference sequence). The CDR3 has 13 residues. The CDR3 is CASSIRGLDGYTF. CDR3 DNA sequence: TGTGCCAGCAGTATTAGGGGGCTAGATGGCTACACCTTC.

The chain has TRBV27 and TRBJ2-3; D gene uncertain. With 6 bases removed from V and 2 bases from J, the gap between germline ends came to 12 bases. Germline assignment: CDR1 MNHEY and CDR2 SMNVEV (reference sequence). This CDR3 is 14 amino acids long. The CDR3 DNA reads TGTGCCAGCAGCAAAAAAATCTACACAGATACGCAGTATTTT. Translated, it gives CASSKKIYTDTQYF.

This clone has only a few counts. V gene TRBV18 combines with J gene TRBJ1-1; a possible D gene is TRBD1 (6 bases). The ends were cut back, 3 bases at V and 8 bases at J, with 10 bases in the middle. Germline V gene lookup returns CDR1 KGHSH and CDR2 LQKENI. The CDR3 length is 12 residues. CDR3 region: CASSPGQREAFF. The CDR3 nucleotides read TGTGCCAGCTCACCCGGACAGCGAGAAGCTTTCTTT.

The chain recombines TRBV6-5 with TRBJ2-2; D may be TRBD2 (6 bases). The V and J ends lost 5 bases and 3 bases respectively, with 10 bases between them. CDR3 length equals 14 residues. CDR1 MNHEY and CDR2 SVGAGI come from the germline V gene. The CDR3 coding sequence is TGTGCCAGCAGTCGGACTACCTACACCGGGGAGCTGTTTTTT. Translating it yields CASSRTTYTGELFF.